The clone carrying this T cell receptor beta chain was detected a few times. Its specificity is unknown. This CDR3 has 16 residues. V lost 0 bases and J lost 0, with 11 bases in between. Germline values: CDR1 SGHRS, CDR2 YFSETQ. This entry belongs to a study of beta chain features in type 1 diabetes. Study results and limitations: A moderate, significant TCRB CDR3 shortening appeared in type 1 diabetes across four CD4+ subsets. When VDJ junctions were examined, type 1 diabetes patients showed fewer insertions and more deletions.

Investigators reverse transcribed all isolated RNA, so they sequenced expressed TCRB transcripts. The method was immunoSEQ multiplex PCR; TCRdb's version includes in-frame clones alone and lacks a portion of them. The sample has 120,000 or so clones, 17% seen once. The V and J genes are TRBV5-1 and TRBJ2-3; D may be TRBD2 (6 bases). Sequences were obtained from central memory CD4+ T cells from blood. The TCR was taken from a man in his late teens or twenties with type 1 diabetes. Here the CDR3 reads CASSLGLASSTDTQYF. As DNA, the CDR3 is TGCGCCAGCAGCTTGGGGCTAGCGTCTAGCACAGATACGCAGTATTTT. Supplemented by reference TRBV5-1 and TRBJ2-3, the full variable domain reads KAGVTQTPRYLIKTRGQQVTLSCSPISGHRSVSWYQQTPGQGLQFLFEYFSETQRNKGNFPGRFSGRQFSNSRSEMNVSTLELGDSALYLCASSLGLASSTDTQYFGPGTRLTVL.